Below are 22 T cell receptor beta chains sequenced from a single sample in a study of blood T cells in healthy people across ages. With a J-beta primer mix and a sample-barcoded 5' primer, a second PCR ran 7 to 11 cycles. Using its own MiXCR run on the 5' RACE reads, TCRdb lists one record per CDR3 protein. The sample contains about 830,000 distinct CDR3 sequences, around 62% of which appear only once. The sample taken for sequencing was blood. The receptor set was obtained from a man aged 25 to 40 in good health.

The chain couples TRBV6-4 to TRBJ2-3; no firm D call. CDR3 length equals 12 residues. Deletions cut 9 bases from V and 6 bases from J, with 13 bases between. Germline V gene data show CDR1 as MRHNA and CDR2 as SNTAGT. The CDR3 DNA is TGTGCCAGTCTTTCGGCGAGGGATACGCAGTATTTT. This gives the protein CASLSARDTQYF.

This clonotype was seen many times. V and J are TRBV4-3 and TRBJ2-3, with TRBD2 matching 9 bases. Germline trimming cut 5 bases from V and 4 bases from J; bases unmatched to any gene: 7. Germline CDR1 LGHNA, CDR2 YSLEER. This CDR3 is built from 15 residues. The CDR3 DNA sequence: TGCGCCAGCAGCGGCTTAGCGGGGGTCGCAGATACGCAGTATTTT. Its protein is CASSGLAGVADTQYF.

DNA of the CDR3: TGTGCCAGCAGTTACAAGAACGAGCAGTACTTC. This sequence encodes CASSYKNEQYF. This sequence joins TRBV6-6 and TRBJ2-7; D uncertain. Per germline, CDR1 MNHNY and CDR2 SVGAGI (reference sequence). CDR3 length equals 11 residues. V gave up 2 bases and J gave up 5 bases, with 4 bases separating them.

This clonotype was found a few times. The V and J genes are TRBV25-1 and TRBJ1-2; D is unclear. Looked up from germline, CDR1 is MGHDK and CDR2 is SYGVNS. The CDR3 has 11 amino acids. V was pared by 3 bases and J by 11 bases, with 10 bases between. The CDR3 DNA is TGTGCCAGCAGTGATGGTGGTGGTTACACCTTC. It specifies CASSDGGGYTF.

The chain is built from TRBV11-2 and TRBJ2-7; possible D gene TRBD2, 6 bases. The V gene lost 0 bases and the J gene lost 0 bases, with 24 bases spanning the gap. Germline V gene sequence: CDR1 SGHAT, CDR2 FQNNGV. CDR3 length: 20 residues. The CDR3 DNA is TGTGCCAGCAGCTTAGATCAGGTCGGGGGAGAACCCTTAAGCTCCTACGAGCAGTACTTC. This translates into CASSLDQVGGEPLSSYEQYF.

The chain carries TRBV11-3 and TRBJ1-1; no definite D call. Trimming shortened V by 5 bases and J by 4 bases, and 11 bases separated the two germline ends. The CDR3 loop spans 13 amino acids. Looked up from germline, CDR1 is SGHNT and CDR2 is YENEEA. The CDR3 here is CASSPETRTEAFF. The CDR3 nucleotides are TGTGCCAGCAGCCCCGAGACGCGCACTGAAGCTTTCTTT.

This chain uses TRBV9 with TRBJ2-7; D unresolved. CDR1 and CDR2 from the germline V gene are SGDLS and YYNGEE. The V gene lost 0 bases and the J gene lost 0 bases, with 13 bases spanning the gap. The CDR3 loop spans 16 amino acids. Here the CDR3 DNA reads TGTGCCAGCAGCGTAGACGTCCGGCCTCTCTCCTACGAGCAGTACTTC. It specifies CASSVDVRPLSYEQYF. The whole variable domain, remainder taken from reference TRBV9 and TRBJ2-7, is DSGVTQTPKHLITATGQRVTLRCSPRSGDLSVYWYQQSLDQGLQFLIQYYNGEERAKGNILERFSAQQFPDLHSELNLSSLELGDSALYFCASSVDVRPLSYEQYFGPGTRLTVT.

The table lists this clonotype with a few counts. The V call is TRBV7-3, the J call TRBJ2-1; 12 bases match TRBD1. The CDR3 consists of 15 residues. V dropped 4 bases and J dropped 2; count of bases not matched to a gene: 0. CDR1 and CDR2 (germline): SGHTA, FQGTGA. The CDR3 coding sequence is TGTGCCAGCAGCTGGGACAGGGGGCCCTACAATGAGCAGTTCTTC. Translating gives CASSWDRGPYNEQFF.

This clonotype appeared a few times. The V call is TRBV10-3, the J call TRBJ2-3, with a tentative D call TRBD1 (6 bases). The germline V gene has CDR1 ENHRY and CDR2 SYGVKD. V was cut by 3 bases and J by 0 bases, with 16 bases left in between. The CDR3 has 17 amino acids. The CDR3 reads CAISESQGRRSTDTQYF. CDR3 DNA: TGTGCCATCAGTGAATCACAGGGACGGAGGAGCACAGATACGCAGTATTTT.

The chain has TRBV7-2 and TRBJ2-5; 14 bases map to TRBD2. CDR3 length equals 16 residues. CDR1 is SGHTA and CDR2 is FQGNSA in the germline V gene. Losses at the gene ends were 6 bases for V and 5 bases for J; bases not matched to a gene: 8. The CDR3 protein is CASSLRGTSGGETQYF. In nucleotides, the CDR3 is TGTGCCAGCAGTCTAAGAGGGACTAGCGGGGGTGAGACCCAGTACTTC. The full variable domain, in which reference TRBV7-2 and TRBJ2-5 provide the parts outside the CDR3, is GAGVSQSPSNKVTEKGKDVELRCDPISGHTALYWYRQSLGQGLEFLIYFQGNSAPDKSGLPSDRFSAERTGGSVSTLTIQRTQQEDSAVYLCASSLRGTSGGETQYFGPGTRLLVL.

In this sample, this clonotype turned up a few times. The chain carries TRBV20-1 and TRBJ2-5, with D unclear. This CDR3 has 12 residues. Germline V gene lookup returns CDR1 DFQATT and CDR2 SNEGSKA (reference sequence). With 3 bases removed from V and 2 bases from J, the gap between germline ends came to 7 bases. The CDR3 bases are TGCAGTGCTAGCTTGGCTCAAGAGACCCAGTACTTC. Translated: CSASLAQETQYF.

This chain joins TRBV6-2 or TRBV6-3 and TRBJ1-2; D might be TRBD1 (6 bases). V gave up 6 bases and J gave up 8 bases, with 13 bases separating them. This CDR3 region has 12 residues. From germline, CDR1 is MNHEY and CDR2 SVGEGT. CDR3 nucleotides: TGTGCCAGCAGCGACGGACAGCAGGGCTACACCTTC. This codes for CASSDGQQGYTF.

The chain employs TRBV9 and TRBJ2-3; D may be TRBD2 (6 bases). The CDR3 is made up of 15 amino acids. Trimming took 2 bases from V and 0 from J, leaving 10 bases between them. Germline assignment: CDR1 SGDLS and CDR2 YYNGEE. The CDR3 DNA reads TGTGCCAGCAGCGTGGCAGGGAGGAGCACAGATACGCAGTATTTT. Translating gives CASSVAGRSTDTQYF.

This chain connects TRBV12-3 or TRBV12-4 to TRBJ1-4; unclear D gene. The CDR3 runs to 16 residues. Trimming cost V 8 bases and J 0 bases, with 16 bases left between them. The CDR3 DNA follows: TGTGCCAGCTCCGACCCCTCGGGAGCAACTAATGAAAAACTGTTTTTT. Amino acid sequence: CASSDPSGATNEKLFF.

A few counts support this clonotype. The V gene is TRBV7-9, the J gene TRBJ2-7; unclear D gene. CDR1 SEHNR and CDR2 FQNEAQ come from the germline V gene (reference sequence). V gave up 4 bases and J gave up 5 bases, with 9 bases separating them. This CDR3 region has 12 residues. The CDR3 region has the DNA TGTGCCAGCAGCTCAGGCCGCCACGAGCAGTACTTC. Amino acids: CASSSGRHEQYF.

The chain has TRBV6-6 and TRBJ2-3, with unresolved D. Germline V CDR1 and CDR2: MNHNY, SVGAGI (reference sequence). Trimming shortened V by 6 bases and J by 0 bases, and 13 bases separated the two germline ends. The CDR3 extends over 15 amino acids. The CDR3, as DNA: TGTGCCAGCAGAGACCAGGTGGCTAGCACAGATACGCAGTATTTT. This translates into CASRDQVASTDTQYF.

V gene TRBV24-1 combines with J gene TRBJ2-3; 10 bases match TRBD1. CDR3 length: 17 residues. Germline loops: CDR1 KGHDR, CDR2 SFDVKD. J gave up 3 bases and V 6 bases, and 11 bases lay outside the gene matches. In DNA form, the CDR3 reads TGTGCCACCAGTCATGACCGGGACAGGGGTCAGACAGATACGCAGTATTTT. Translated, it gives CATSHDRDRGQTDTQYF.

The chain employs TRBV4-3 and TRBJ2-2; 7 nucleotides line up with TRBD1. J lost 4 bases, V lost 4 bases, and 9 bases had no gene match. CDR1 LGHNA and CDR2 YSLEER come from the germline V gene. This CDR3 is built from 16 residues. CDR3 coding DNA: TGCGCCAGCAGCCCGGCGGACAGGAAAACCACCGGGGAGCTGTTTTTT. Amino acids: CASSPADRKTTGELFF.

This clonotype appeared a few times. The chain is built from TRBV3-1 and TRBJ1-6, with 8 positions matching TRBD1. Looked up from germline, CDR1 is LGHDT and CDR2 is YNNKEL (reference sequence). The CDR3 has 13 residues. J was trimmed by 7 bases and V by 7 bases; bases with no gene match: 3. The CDR3 reads CASIGQGNSPLHF. The CDR3 nucleotides are TGTGCCAGCATCGGACAGGGAAATTCACCCCTCCACTTT.

The sample holds a few counts of this clonotype. This chain connects TRBV5-1 to TRBJ2-5; 8 nucleotides line up with TRBD2. V shed 1 base and J 5 bases; nucleotides not matched to a gene: 4. The CDR3 loop spans 14 amino acids. Germline V lookup: CDR1 SGHRS, CDR2 YFSETQ. The CDR3 loop reads CASSLHREGETQYF. The CDR3 DNA follows: TGCGCCAGCAGCTTGCATCGGGAGGGCGAGACCCAGTACTTC.

The chain carries TRBV28 and TRBJ2-4; D possibly corresponds to TRBD2 (7 bases). The V end lost 8 bases, the J end lost 5 bases, and 13 bases lay between the germline ends. The CDR3 sequence is 13 residues long. Germline lookup yields CDR1 MDHEN and CDR2 SYDVKM. The CDR3 loop is CASAEGGQNIQYF. CDR3 DNA: TGTGCCAGCGCCGAGGGGGGGCAAAACATTCAGTACTTC.

The chain combines TRBV5-5 with TRBJ2-3, with 9 nucleotides matching TRBD2. Germline assignment: CDR1 SGHKS and CDR2 YYEKEE (reference sequence). The CDR3 length is 16 residues. V was pared by 0 bases and J by 4 bases, with 6 bases of the junction left unmatched. Here the CDR3 DNA reads TGTGCCAGCAGCTTGGTTAGCGGGGGAGTCGCAGATACGCAGTATTTT. Its protein product is CASSLVSGGVADTQYF.